Shown below are 24 T cell receptor beta chains from a single sample sequenced in a study of shared clonotypes between healthy human individuals. Data came from immunoSEQ multiplex PCR; TCRdb stores just in-frame clones and leaves some out. The data show some 2,500,000 clones, more than 85% seen once. Sequenced material: naive CD4+ T cells from PBMCs. Subset in this sample: CD45RA+ positively selected. The receptors come from a man younger than 35 in good health. Some clones in this sample may be carry-over from other donors' samples.

J is TRBJ1-2 and V is TRBV5-5; no reliable D call. This CDR3 has 15 residues. CDR1 and CDR2 from the germline V gene are SGHKS and YYEKEE (reference sequence). Trimming shortened V by 6 bases and J by 8 bases, and 23 bases separated the two germline ends. The CDR3 region has the DNA TGTGCCAGCACCGCGGTATCGGATACGGTCATGGGCTACACCTTC. Its protein product is CASTAVSDTVMGYTF.

The chain couples TRBV19 to TRBJ1-5; D may be TRBD1 (6 bases). The germline V and J ends were trimmed by 3 bases and 5 bases, with 11 bases remaining between them. The CDR3 spans 14 residues. The germline CDR1 and CDR2 sequences are LNHDA and SQIVND (reference sequence). The CDR3 reads CASSIIRGDQPQHF. In DNA form, the CDR3 reads TGTGCCAGTAGTATCATCAGGGGCGATCAGCCCCAGCATTTT. The full variable domain, with the rest looked up from reference TRBV19 and TRBJ1-5, is DGGITQSPKYLFRKEGQNVTLSCEQNLNHDAMYWYRQDPGQGLRLIYYSQIVNDFQKGDIAEGYSVSREKKESFPLTVTSAQKNPTAFYLCASSIIRGDQPQHFGDGTRLSIL.

This chain connects TRBV30 to TRBJ1-5, with 7 bases identical to TRBD1. Germline trimming cut 1 base from V and 5 bases from J; bases unmatched to any gene: 8. There are 15 residues in the CDR3. The germline V gene has CDR1 GTSNPN and CDR2 SVGIG (reference sequence). CDR3 DNA sequence: TGTGCCTGGAGTGAGACCGGGACAGCAGATCAGCCCCAGCATTTT. This encodes CAWSETGTADQPQHF.

This clone came up once. The gene calls are TRBV14 and TRBJ2-2; perhaps TRBD2 as D (7 bases). The germline gives CDR1 SGHDN, CDR2 FVKESK. The CDR3 contains 17 residues. Trimming left V 4 bases short and J 6 bases short, with 21 bases between. The CDR3 DNA reads as TGTGCCAGCAGCCCCCTAGGGAAGGGGGGGACCTCCGGGGAGCTGTTTTTT. This codes for CASSPLGKGGTSGELFF. The full variable domain, completed using reference TRBV14 and TRBJ2-2, is EAGVTQFPSHSVIEKGQTVTLRCDPISGHDNLYWYRRVMGKEIKFLLHFVKESKQDESGMPNNRFLAERTGGTYSTLKVQPAELEDSGVYFCASSPLGKGGTSGELFFGEGSRLTVL.

J is TRBJ2-5 and V is TRBV18; 9 bases match TRBD2. V lost 3 bases, J lost 5 bases, and 10 bases stayed unmatched. Germline V gene sequence: CDR1 KGHSH, CDR2 LQKENI. The CDR3 covers 16 residues. The CDR3 loop reads CASSPRLAEYGETQYF. The CDR3 nucleotides read TGTGCCAGCTCACCGCGACTAGCGGAATACGGGGAGACCCAGTACTTC.

The V and J genes are TRBV30 and TRBJ1-4, with D possibly being TRBD1 (5 bases). Germline V CDR1 and CDR2: GTSNPN, SVGIG (reference sequence). Trimming removed 6 bases from V and 3 bases from J, with 20 bases in between. The CDR3 contains 16 residues. CDR3 amino acids: CACPPGGVHPNEKLFF. The DNA for the CDR3 is TGTGCCTGCCCCCCTGGAGGGGTCCATCCTAATGAAAAACTGTTTTTT.

The chain uses TRBV2 and TRBJ2-3; a possible D gene is TRBD2 (5 bases). The CDR3 runs to 16 residues. Germline V gene data show CDR1 as SNHLY and CDR2 as FYNNEI. Deletions cut 2 bases from V and 7 bases from J, with 19 bases between. In DNA form, the CDR3 reads TGTGCCAGCAGTGAATCTGACGGAGGTTTAGGGTATACGCAGTATTTT. As protein: CASSESDGGLGYTQYF.

This rearrangement joins TRBV7-2 to TRBJ2-7, with 10 bases matching TRBD2. V lost 2 bases to trimming and J lost 2 bases; unmatched junction nucleotides: 15. CDR3 length equals 19 residues. Germline loops: CDR1 SGHTA, CDR2 FQGNSA. Here the CDR3 reads CASSLSGASGSFLPYEQYF. In DNA, the CDR3 is TGTGCCAGCAGCTTAAGTGGGGCTAGCGGGAGTTTCCTCCCCTACGAGCAGTACTTC.

The V and J genes are TRBV27 and TRBJ2-1; 10 bases align to TRBD2. From germline, CDR1 is MNHEY and CDR2 SMNVEV (reference sequence). CDR3 length equals 15 residues. The V and J ends lost 2 bases and 6 bases, in that order; junction bases with no gene match: 4. The DNA for the CDR3 is TGTGCCAGCAGTTTAGTTCTAGCGGGAGCCAATGAGCAGTTCTTC. Protein product: CASSLVLAGANEQFF.

In this sample, this clone turned up once. The chain has TRBV7-6 and TRBJ1-2; 7 bases fit TRBD1. The CDR3 runs 15 residues. The ends lost 5 bases at V and 6 bases at J; junction bases unmatched: 12. Germline CDR1 is SGHVS and CDR2 is FNYEAQ. CDR3 in amino acids: CASSAVTGQSNGYTF. CDR3 coding DNA: TGTGCCAGCAGCGCCGTCACGGGACAGTCTAATGGCTACACCTTC.

The V and J genes are TRBV9 and TRBJ1-5; D is perhaps TRBD1 (6 bases). Between the trimmed V and J ends, which lost 6 bases and 5 bases, there was a span of 18 bases. The CDR3 is 15 amino acids. The V gene's germline CDR1 is SGDLS and CDR2 YYNGEE. The CDR3 region is CASNSYGGPDQPQHF. For the CDR3, the DNA is TGTGCCAGCAACTCCTATGGGGGGCCTGATCAGCCCCAGCATTTT.

This chain uses TRBV14 with TRBJ1-2, with D perhaps TRBD1 (6 bases). There are 12 residues in the CDR3. V was shortened by 4 bases and J by 5 bases, with 8 bases between the two germline ends. Looked up from germline, CDR1 is SGHDN and CDR2 is FVKESK. CDR3 nucleotide sequence: TGTGCCAGCAGCCCAGGGGCGTATGGCTACACCTTC. Translated, it gives CASSPGAYGYTF.

Details on this clone: Other DNA sequences of this sample code for an identical CDR3. In DNA form, the CDR3 reads TGCGCCAGCAGCCAAGATGGGGGCCGGGCCTACGAGCAGTACTTC. It is translated as CASSQDGGRAYEQYF. The rearrangement joins TRBV4-3 to TRBJ2-7; maybe TRBD1 (6 bases). CDR1 and CDR2 (germline): LGHNA, YSLEER. The CDR3 runs 15 residues. Trimming left V 0 bases short and J 2 bases short, with 11 bases between.

The gene calls are TRBV19 and TRBJ1-1, with 7 bases aligning to TRBD1. CDR3 length: 15 amino acids. CDR1 is LNHDA and CDR2 is SQIVND in the germline V gene (reference sequence). V shed 6 bases, J shed 1 base, and the junction held 8 bases outside the gene matches. CDR3 sequence: CASSDRQGPNTEAFF. For the CDR3, the DNA is TGTGCCAGTAGCGACAGACAGGGACCGAACACTGAAGCTTTCTTT.

The V and J genes are TRBV6-6 and TRBJ2-7; 9 nucleotides line up with TRBD1. The germline CDR1 and CDR2 sequences are MNHNY and SVGAGI (reference sequence). V was clipped by 6 bases and J by 0 bases; unmatched bases: 6. This CDR3 is built from 15 residues. CDR3 residues: CASRRPGQGSYEQYF. The CDR3 DNA reads TGTGCCAGCAGACGCCCGGGACAGGGCTCCTACGAGCAGTACTTC.

The chain combines TRBV2 with TRBJ2-2, with D uncertain. CDR1 is SNHLY, CDR2 FYNNEI, per germline. This CDR3 has 16 amino acids. Between the trimmed V and J ends, which lost 3 bases and 1 base, there was a span of 12 bases. The DNA for the CDR3 is TGTGCCAGCAGTGATCGGCCGAGTAAGAACACCGGGGAGCTGTTTTTT. Residues: CASSDRPSKNTGELFF.

The V gene is TRBV2, the J gene TRBJ2-5; D tentatively fits TRBD1 or TRBD2 (6 bases each). Germline V gives CDR1 SNHLY, CDR2 FYNNEI. The CDR3 runs to 13 residues. Deletions cut 8 bases from V and 2 bases from J, with 12 bases between. The CDR3 sequence is CASRRGEQETQYF. For the CDR3, the DNA is TGTGCCAGCCGGAGGGGGGAACAAGAGACCCAGTACTTC.

Turning to this clone: Other DNA sequences from this sample encode an identical CDR3 as well. The CDR3: CASRPSGSTDTQYF. The CDR3 DNA is TGTGCCAGCAGACCTAGCGGGAGCACAGATACGCAGTATTTT. J is TRBJ2-3 and V is TRBV6-5, with 8 bases fitting TRBD2. Germline values: CDR1 MNHEY, CDR2 SVGAGI. V trimming: 6 bases; J trimming: 0 bases; junction bases outside the gene matches: 2. The CDR3 contains 14 residues.

This chain links TRBV30 with TRBJ1-4, with D maybe TRBD1 (6 bases). Germline lookup yields CDR1 GTSNPN and CDR2 SVGIG (reference sequence). The CDR3 has 15 amino acids. Trimming removed 0 bases from V and 4 bases from J, with 12 bases in between. The CDR3 nucleotides read TGTGCCTGGAGTGTAACCACAGGGAATAATGAAAAACTGTTTTTT. The encoded protein is CAWSVTTGNNEKLFF.

The chain combines TRBV7-2 with TRBJ1-1, with D hard to call. Trimming took off 1 base at V and 2 bases at J, with 11 bases between the two ends. Germline-derived CDR1 and CDR2 are SGHTA and FQGNSA. This CDR3 spans 15 amino acids. The CDR3 DNA follows: TGTGCCAGCAGCTTAGAATGGCAGCTTAACACTGAAGCTTTCTTT. Its protein is CASSLEWQLNTEAFF.

This clone has only one observation. The V call is TRBV6-1, the J call TRBJ2-4, with D possibly TRBD1 on 6 matching bases. V lost 5 bases and J lost 0, with 11 bases in between. This CDR3 spans 15 amino acids. CDR1 is MNHNS and CDR2 is SASEGT in the germline V gene. CDR3 sequence (DNA): TGTGCCAGCAGTTCCGGACAGATAGCCAAAAACATTCAGTACTTC. Protein: CASSSGQIAKNIQYF.

The chain recombines TRBV28 with TRBJ1-3; D may be TRBD1 (6 bases). Trimming pared 6 bases from V and 3 bases from J, leaving 21 bases between. Germline CDR1 MDHEN, CDR2 SYDVKM. The length of the CDR3 is 17 residues. CDR3 DNA: TGTGCCAGCAGCCTAGGGGGGGCTCATGCAGGTGGAAACACCATATATTTT. Encoded protein: CASSLGGAHAGGNTIYF.

This chain joins TRBV19 and TRBJ1-4; unclear D gene. Germline loops: CDR1 LNHDA, CDR2 SQIVND (reference sequence). This CDR3 is built from 15 residues. V lost 1 base to trimming and J lost 1 base, with 7 bases between them. Written as DNA, the CDR3 is TGTGCCAGTAGTATAGTACGGCAAACTAATGAAAAACTGTTTTTT. Translating it yields CASSIVRQTNEKLFF.

The V call is TRBV6-4, the J call TRBJ2-1; TRBD2 is a possible D gene (5 bases). Germline V gives CDR1 MRHNA, CDR2 SNTAGT. This CDR3 contains 13 residues. V lost 1 base and J lost 7, with 8 bases in between. CDR3 in amino acids: CASSDFTSNEQFF. The CDR3 DNA sequence: TGTGCCAGCAGTGACTTTACTAGTAATGAGCAGTTCTTC.